This T cell receptor (beta chain) was identified in a study of blood T cell repertoires in COVID-19. Study information: PBMCs, B-cell-depleted T cells, or T cells were the source of the cDNA or gDNA that made up the material.

As handled by the study authors: Nucleated cell counts were estimated from reference gene primer amplification. Here immunoSEQ multiplex PCR was the method, and the copy in TCRdb shows in-frame clones only, minus some. The V and J calls and the clone size are those of that table, but D and trimming were determined from the DNA. In the table there are 160,000 or so clones, about four fifths of which are singletons. The CDR3 extends over 16 amino acids. Germline V lookup: CDR1 LNHNV, CDR2 YYDKDF (reference sequence). The V and J ends lost 1 base and 3 bases, in that order; junction bases with no gene match: 7.

This sequence joins TRBV15 and TRBJ2-7; TRBD1 matches 9 bases. The sequencing sample was made of peripheral blood. This TCR was recovered from a woman aged 60-70 years with COVID-19, enrolled during active disease. CDR3 in amino acids: CATSRVRGTGSYEQYF. In DNA form, the CDR3 reads TGTGCCACCAGCAGAGTCCGTGGGACAGGGAGCTACGAGCAGTACTTC.